This TCR beta chain is from a study of CD8 T cells in ankylosing spondylitis. TCRdb processed the 5' RACE reads anew with MiXCR; each CDR3 protein has one entry. The table has 240,000 or so distinct CDR3 sequences, roughly 8.6% seen once; the top ten hold 6.8%. This clonotype was picked up many times. The antigen is undetermined. General observations from the study: The study identified a TCR beta motif of under ten highly homologous variants that appeared characteristic of ankylosing spondylitis blood. Previous work reported some of these motif variants in the synovial fluid and blood of reactive arthritis. Enrichment of disease-linked clones was reportedly significant in matched ankylosing spondylitis synovial fluid.

Germline values: CDR1 SNHLY, CDR2 FYNNEI. The CDR3 covers 13 residues. Trimming stripped 7 bases from V and 5 bases from J, with 12 bases between. Sequencing was performed on blood, either unsorted or a sorted T cell fraction (not recorded which). The rearrangement joins TRBV2 to TRBJ1-5; D is unclear. This clonotype was sampled from a male donor with ankylosing spondylitis or in good health (not recorded which). CDR3 region: CASKVDGDQPQHF. CDR3 coding DNA: TGTGCCAGCAAAGTGGACGGGGATCAGCCCCAGCATTTT.